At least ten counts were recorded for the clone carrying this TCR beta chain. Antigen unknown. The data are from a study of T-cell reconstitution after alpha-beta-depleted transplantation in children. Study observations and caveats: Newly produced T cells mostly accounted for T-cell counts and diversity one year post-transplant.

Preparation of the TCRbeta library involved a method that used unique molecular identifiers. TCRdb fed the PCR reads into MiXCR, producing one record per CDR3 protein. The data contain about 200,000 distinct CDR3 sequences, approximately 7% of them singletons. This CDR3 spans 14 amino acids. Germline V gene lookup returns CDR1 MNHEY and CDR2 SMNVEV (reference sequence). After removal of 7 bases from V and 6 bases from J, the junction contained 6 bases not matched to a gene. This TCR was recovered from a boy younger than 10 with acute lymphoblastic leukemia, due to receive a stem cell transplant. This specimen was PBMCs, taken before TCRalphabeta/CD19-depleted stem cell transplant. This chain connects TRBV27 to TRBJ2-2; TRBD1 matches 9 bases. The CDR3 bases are TGTGCCAGCACCGGGACAGGGTTTCCCGGGGAGCTGTTTTTT. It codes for CASTGTGFPGELFF.